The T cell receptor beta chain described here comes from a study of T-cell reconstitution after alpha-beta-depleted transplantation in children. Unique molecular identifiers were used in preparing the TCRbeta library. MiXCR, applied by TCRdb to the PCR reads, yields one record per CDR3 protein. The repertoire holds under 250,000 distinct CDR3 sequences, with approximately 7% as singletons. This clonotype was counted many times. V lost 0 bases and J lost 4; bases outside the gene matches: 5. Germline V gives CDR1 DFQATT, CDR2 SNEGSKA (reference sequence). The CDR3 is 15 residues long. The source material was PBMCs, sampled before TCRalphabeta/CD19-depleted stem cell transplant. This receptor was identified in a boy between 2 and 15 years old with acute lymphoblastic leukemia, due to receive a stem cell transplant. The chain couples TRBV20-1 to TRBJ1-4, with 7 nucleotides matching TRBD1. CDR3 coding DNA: TGCAGTGCTAGAGATGCGACAGGGTTTAATGAAAAACTGTTTTTT. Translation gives CSARDATGFNEKLFF.